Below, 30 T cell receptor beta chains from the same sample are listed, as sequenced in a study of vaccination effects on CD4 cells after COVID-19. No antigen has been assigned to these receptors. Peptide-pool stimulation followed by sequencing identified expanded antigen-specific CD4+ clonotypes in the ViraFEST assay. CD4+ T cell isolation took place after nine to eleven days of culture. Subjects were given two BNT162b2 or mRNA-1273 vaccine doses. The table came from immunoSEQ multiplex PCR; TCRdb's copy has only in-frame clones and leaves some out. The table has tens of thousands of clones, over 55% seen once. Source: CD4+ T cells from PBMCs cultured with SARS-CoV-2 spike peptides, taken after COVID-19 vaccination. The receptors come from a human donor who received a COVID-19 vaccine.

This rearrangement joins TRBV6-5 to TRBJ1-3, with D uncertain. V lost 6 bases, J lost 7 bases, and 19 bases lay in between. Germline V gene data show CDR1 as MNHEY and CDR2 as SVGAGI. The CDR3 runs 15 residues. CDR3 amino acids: CASRKPGIYENTIYF. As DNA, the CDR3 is TGTGCCAGCAGAAAACCGGGGATATATGAGAACACCATATATTTT.

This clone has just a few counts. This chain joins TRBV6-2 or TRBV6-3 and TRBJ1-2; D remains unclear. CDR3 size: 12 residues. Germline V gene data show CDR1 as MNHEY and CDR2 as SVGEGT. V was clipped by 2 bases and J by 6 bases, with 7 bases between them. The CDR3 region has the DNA TGTGCCAGCAGTTACCTCACCAATGGCTACACCTTC. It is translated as CASSYLTNGYTF.

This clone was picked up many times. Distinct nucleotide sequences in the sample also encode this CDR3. The CDR3 DNA sequence: TGTGCCAGTAGTTCGGGGCTTAACACTGAAGCTTTCTTT. It codes for CASSSGLNTEAFF. The genes are TRBV19 and TRBJ1-1, with D maybe TRBD1 (5 bases). This CDR3 comprises 13 residues. V was trimmed by 5 bases and J by 2 bases, leaving 9 bases between them. CDR1 and CDR2 from the germline V gene are LNHDA and SQIVND (reference sequence).

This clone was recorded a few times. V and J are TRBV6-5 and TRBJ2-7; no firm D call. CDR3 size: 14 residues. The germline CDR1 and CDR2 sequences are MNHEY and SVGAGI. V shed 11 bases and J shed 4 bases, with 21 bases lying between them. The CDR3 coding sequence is TGTGCCTCTCGGACCCACTCAAGTCCTTACGAGCAGTACTTC. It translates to CASRTHSSPYEQYF.

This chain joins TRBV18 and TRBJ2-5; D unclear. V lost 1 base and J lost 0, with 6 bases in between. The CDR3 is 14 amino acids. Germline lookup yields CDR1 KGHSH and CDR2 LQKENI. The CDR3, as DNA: TGTGCCAGCTCACCACTTGAGTACCAAGAGACCCAGTACTTC. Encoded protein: CASSPLEYQETQYF.

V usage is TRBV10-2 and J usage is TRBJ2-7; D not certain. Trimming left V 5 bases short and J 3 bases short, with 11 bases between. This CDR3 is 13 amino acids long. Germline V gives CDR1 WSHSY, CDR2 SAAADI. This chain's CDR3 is CASSWQENYEQYF. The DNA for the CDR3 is TGCGCCAGCAGTTGGCAGGAAAACTACGAGCAGTACTTC.

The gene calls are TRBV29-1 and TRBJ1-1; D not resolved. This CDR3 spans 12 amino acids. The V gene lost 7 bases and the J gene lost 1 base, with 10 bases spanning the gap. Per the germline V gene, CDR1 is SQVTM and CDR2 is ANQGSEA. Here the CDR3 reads CSALFPNTEAFF. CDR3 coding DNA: TGCAGCGCCCTGTTCCCGAACACTGAAGCTTTCTTT.

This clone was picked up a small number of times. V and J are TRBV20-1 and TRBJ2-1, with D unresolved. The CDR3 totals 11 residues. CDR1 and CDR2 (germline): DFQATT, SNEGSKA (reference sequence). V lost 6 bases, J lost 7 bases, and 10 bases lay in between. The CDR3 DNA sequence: TGCAGTGCGAATGATGAGAATGAGCAGTTCTTC. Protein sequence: CSANDENEQFF.

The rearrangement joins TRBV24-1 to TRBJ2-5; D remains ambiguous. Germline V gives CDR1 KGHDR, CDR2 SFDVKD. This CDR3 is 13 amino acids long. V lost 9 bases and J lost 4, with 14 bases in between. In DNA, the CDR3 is TGTGCCACCGCGGCAGTCATGCGAGAGACCCAGTACTTC. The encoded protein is CATAAVMRETQYF.

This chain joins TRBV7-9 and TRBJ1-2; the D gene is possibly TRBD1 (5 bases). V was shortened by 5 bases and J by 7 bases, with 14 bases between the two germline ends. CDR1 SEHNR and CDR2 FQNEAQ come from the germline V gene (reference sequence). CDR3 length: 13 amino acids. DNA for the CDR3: TGTGCCAGCAGCCCCGATGGCAGGGCTGGCTACACCTTC. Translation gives CASSPDGRAGYTF.

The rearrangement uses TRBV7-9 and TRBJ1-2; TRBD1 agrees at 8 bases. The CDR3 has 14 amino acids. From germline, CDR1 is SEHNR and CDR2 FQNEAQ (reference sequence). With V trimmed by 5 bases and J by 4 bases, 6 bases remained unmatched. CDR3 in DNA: TGTGCCAGCAGCGTTACCGGACAGGGCTATGGCTACACCTTC. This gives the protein CASSVTGQGYGYTF.

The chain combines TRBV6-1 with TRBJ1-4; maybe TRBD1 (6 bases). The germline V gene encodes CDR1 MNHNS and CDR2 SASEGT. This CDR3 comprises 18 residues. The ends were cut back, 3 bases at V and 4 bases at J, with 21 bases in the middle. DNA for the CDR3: TGTGCCAGCAGTGAGAGGTCATGGGGGGCCGGATTTAATGAAAAACTGTTTTTT. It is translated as CASSERSWGAGFNEKLFF.

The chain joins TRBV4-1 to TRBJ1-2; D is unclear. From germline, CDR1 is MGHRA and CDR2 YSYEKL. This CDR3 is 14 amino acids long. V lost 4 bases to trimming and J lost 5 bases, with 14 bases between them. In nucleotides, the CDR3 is TGCGCCAGCAGCCCCGATTTCGGTGGGTATGGCTACACCTTC. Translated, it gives CASSPDFGGYGYTF.

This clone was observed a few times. CDR3 nucleotides: TGTGCCAGCAGCTTTTCCGGGACACGTGGAAACACCATATATTTT. This translates into CASSFSGTRGNTIYF. The chain uses TRBV7-2 and TRBJ1-3; tentative D call: TRBD1 (6 bases). Trimming took off 3 bases at V and 3 bases at J, with 12 bases between the two ends. Germline CDR1 SGHTA, CDR2 FQGNSA. The CDR3 is made up of 15 amino acids.

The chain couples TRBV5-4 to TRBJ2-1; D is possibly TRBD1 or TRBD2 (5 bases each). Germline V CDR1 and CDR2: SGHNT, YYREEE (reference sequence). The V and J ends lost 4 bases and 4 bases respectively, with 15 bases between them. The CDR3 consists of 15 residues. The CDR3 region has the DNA TGTGCCAGCAGCCCTCCGGGACGGCTATACAATGAGCAGTTCTTC. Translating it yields CASSPPGRLYNEQFF.

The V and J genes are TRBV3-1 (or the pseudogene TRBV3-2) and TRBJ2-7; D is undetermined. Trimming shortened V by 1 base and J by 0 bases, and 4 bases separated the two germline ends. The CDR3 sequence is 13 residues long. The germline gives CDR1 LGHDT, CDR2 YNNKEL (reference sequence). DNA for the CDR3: TGTGCCAGCAGCCAAGGTATCTCCTACGAGCAGTACTTC. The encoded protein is CASSQGISYEQYF.

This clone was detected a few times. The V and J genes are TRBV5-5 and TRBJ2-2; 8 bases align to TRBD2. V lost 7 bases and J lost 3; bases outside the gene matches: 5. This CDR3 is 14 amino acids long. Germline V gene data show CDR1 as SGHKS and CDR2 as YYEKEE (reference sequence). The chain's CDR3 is CASAREGYTGELFF. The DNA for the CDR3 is TGTGCCAGCGCCCGGGAGGGATACACCGGGGAGCTGTTTTTT.

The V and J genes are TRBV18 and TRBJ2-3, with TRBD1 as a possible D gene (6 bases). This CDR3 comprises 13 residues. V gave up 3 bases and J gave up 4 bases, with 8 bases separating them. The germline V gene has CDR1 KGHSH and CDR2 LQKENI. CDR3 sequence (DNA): TGTGCCAGCTCACCCACAGGGCCAGATACGCAGTATTTT. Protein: CASSPTGPDTQYF.

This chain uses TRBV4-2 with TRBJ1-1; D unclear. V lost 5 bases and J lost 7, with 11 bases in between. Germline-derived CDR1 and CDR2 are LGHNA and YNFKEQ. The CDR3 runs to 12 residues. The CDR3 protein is CASSLDRGEAFF. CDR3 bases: TGTGCCAGCAGCTTAGACCGGGGTGAAGCTTTCTTT.

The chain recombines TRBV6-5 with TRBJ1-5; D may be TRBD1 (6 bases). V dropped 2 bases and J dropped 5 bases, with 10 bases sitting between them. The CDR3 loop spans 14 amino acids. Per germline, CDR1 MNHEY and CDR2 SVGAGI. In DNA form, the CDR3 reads TGTGCCAGCAGTTACAGGGGGGGATATCAGCCCCAGCATTTT. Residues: CASSYRGGYQPQHF.

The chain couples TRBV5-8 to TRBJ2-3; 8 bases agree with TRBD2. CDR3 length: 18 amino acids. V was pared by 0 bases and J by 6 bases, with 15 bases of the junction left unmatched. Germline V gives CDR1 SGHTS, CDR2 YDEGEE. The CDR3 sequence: CASSLGSGSNGLADTQYF. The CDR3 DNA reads TGTGCCAGCAGCTTGGGGAGCGGGAGTAACGGTCTGGCGGATACGCAGTATTTT.

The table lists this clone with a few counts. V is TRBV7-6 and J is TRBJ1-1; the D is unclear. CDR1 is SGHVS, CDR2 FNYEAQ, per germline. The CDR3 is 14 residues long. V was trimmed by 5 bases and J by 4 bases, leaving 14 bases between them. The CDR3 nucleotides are TGTGCCAGCAGCACTACTCAAGGCAGCACTGAAGCTTTCTTT. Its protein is CASSTTQGSTEAFF. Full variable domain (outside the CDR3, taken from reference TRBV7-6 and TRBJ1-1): GAGVSQSPRYKVTKRGQDVALRCDPISGHVSLYWYRQALGQGPEFLTYFNYEAQQDKSGLPNDRFSAERPEGSISTLTIQRTEQRDSAMYRCASSTTQGSTEAFFGQGTRLTVV.

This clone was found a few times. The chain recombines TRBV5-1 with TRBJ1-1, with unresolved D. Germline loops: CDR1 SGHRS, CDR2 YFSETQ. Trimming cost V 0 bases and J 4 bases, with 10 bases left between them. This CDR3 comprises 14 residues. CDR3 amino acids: CASSLGQLITEAFF. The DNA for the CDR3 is TGCGCCAGCAGCTTGGGGCAACTAATCACTGAAGCTTTCTTT.

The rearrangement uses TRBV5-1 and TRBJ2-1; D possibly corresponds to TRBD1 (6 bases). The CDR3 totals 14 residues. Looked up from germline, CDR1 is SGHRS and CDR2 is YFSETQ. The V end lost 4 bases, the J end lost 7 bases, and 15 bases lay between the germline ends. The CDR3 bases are TGCGCCAGCAGCGTTGGACAGTCCCGAAATGAGCAGTTCTTC. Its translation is CASSVGQSRNEQFF.

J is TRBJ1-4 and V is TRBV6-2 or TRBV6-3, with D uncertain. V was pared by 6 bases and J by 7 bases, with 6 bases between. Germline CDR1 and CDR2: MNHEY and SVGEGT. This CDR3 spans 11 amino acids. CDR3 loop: CASSHSEKLFF. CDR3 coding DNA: TGTGCCAGCAGCCATAGTGAAAAACTGTTTTTT.

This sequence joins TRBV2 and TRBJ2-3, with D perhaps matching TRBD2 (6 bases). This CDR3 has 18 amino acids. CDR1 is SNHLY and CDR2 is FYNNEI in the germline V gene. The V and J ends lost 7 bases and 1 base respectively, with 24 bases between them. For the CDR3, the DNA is TGTGCCAGCATTCCCGGTCTTTCCCGGGCTAGCGGCACAGATACGCAGTATTTT. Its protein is CASIPGLSRASGTDTQYF.

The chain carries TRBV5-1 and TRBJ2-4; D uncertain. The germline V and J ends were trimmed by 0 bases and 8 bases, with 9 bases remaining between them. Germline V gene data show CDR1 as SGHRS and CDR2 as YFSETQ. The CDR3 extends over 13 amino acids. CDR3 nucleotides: TGCGCCAGCAGCTTGGAAGGGTTGGACATTCAGTACTTC. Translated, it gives CASSLEGLDIQYF.

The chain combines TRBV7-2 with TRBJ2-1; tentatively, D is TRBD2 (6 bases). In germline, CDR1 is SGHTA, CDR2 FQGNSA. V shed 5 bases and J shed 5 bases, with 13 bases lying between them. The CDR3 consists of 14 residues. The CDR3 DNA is TGTGCCAGCAGCCGGGGGAGACAGAACAATGAGCAGTTCTTC. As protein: CASSRGRQNNEQFF.

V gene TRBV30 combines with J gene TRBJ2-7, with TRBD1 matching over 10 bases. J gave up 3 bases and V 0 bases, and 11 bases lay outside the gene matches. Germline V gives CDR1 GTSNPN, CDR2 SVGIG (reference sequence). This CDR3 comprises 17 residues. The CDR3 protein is CAWSVPRSGTGDYEQYF. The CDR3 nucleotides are TGTGCCTGGAGTGTACCACGGTCCGGGACAGGGGACTACGAGCAGTACTTC.

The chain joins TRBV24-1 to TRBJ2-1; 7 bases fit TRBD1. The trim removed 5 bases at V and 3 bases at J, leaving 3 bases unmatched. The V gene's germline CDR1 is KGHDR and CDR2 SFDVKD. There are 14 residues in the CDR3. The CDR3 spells CATSGAGGYNEQFF. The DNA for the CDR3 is TGTGCCACCAGTGGGGCAGGGGGCTACAATGAGCAGTTCTTC.